A selection of T cell receptor beta chains follows, all from one sample in a study of CD8+ T cells in alopecia areata. Assay: immunoSEQ multiplex PCR; the TCRdb copy retains only in-frame clones and omits some. The table lists fewer than 110,000 clones, around 84% of them singletons. The sequenced sample was CD8+ T cells sorted from blood, obtained between weeks 30 and 35, from a patient treated with tofacitinib. The receptors here all came from a human donor with alopecia areata. CDR3s include the opening cysteine and the closing phenylalanine or tryptophan. The order of the fields is D gene, J gene, V gene, CDR3 protein, CDR3 DNA. D genes are given only for firm matches.

>-|TRBJ2-7|TRBV5-1
CASSLGSGGGSYEQYF
TGCGCCAGCAGCTTGGGATCTGGTGGCGGGTCCTACGAGCAGTACTTC
>TRBD1|TRBJ1-2|TRBV27
CASNLGQGYGYTF
TGTGCCAGCAATTTAGGACAGGGGTATGGCTACACCTTC
>-|TRBJ1-1|TRBV10-2
CASSDEGWTEAFF
TGCGCCAGCAGTGACGAGGGTTGGACTGAAGCTTTCTTT
>TRBD1|TRBJ2-2|TRBV11-3
CASSSRDRGTTGELFF
TGTGCCAGCAGCTCCCGGGACAGGGGTACCACCGGGGAGCTGTTTTTT
>-|TRBJ2-1|TRBV27
CASTPMGPSYNEQFF
TGTGCCAGCACGCCCATGGGCCCGTCCTACAATGAGCAGTTCTTC
>TRBD1|TRBJ1-2|TRBV9
CASSATGAGGDYGYTF
TGTGCCAGCAGCGCTACAGGGGCAGGGGGCGACTATGGCTACACCTTC
>TRBD2|TRBJ2-5|TRBV7-3
CASSSGVAGEQYF
TGTGCCAGCAGCTCCGGGGTCGCGGGAGAGCAGTACTTC
>TRBD1|TRBJ2-6|TRBV5-6
CASSRPGQVFSGANVLTF
TGTGCCAGCAGCCGACCGGGACAGGTTTTCTCTGGGGCCAACGTCCTGACTTTC
>-|TRBJ1-1|TRBV5-6
CASSFGDTEAFF
TGTGCCAGCAGCTTCGGAGACACTGAAGCCTTCTTT
>-|TRBJ2-7|TRBV29-1
CSALADTYEQYF
TGCAGCGCTTTAGCGGATACCTACGAGCAGTACTTC